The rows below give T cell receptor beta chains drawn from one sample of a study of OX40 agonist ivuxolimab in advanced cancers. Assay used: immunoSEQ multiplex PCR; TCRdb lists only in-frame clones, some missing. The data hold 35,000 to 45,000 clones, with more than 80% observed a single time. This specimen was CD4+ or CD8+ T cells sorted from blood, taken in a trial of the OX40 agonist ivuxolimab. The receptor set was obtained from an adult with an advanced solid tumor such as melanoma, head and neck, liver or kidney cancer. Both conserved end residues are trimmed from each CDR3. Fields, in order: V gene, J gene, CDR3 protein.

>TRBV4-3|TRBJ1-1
ASSQDGYTGNTEAF
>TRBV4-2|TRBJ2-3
ASSPGADTQY
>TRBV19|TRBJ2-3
ASSIDPPGEQY
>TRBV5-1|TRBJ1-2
ASSEGPGEGGYT
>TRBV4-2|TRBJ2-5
ASSQDRWETQY
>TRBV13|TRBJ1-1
ASSFGLAPGREAF
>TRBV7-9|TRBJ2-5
ASTPRGTETQY
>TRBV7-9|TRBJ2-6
ASSLGYGTGANVLT
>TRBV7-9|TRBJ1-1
ASSLDGQTYTEAF
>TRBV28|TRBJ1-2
ASSLTANYGYT
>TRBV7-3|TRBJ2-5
ASSFGGGDGETQY
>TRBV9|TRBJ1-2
ASSPRTGGPNYGYT
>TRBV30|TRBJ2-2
AWSDGLAGELF
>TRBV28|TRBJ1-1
ASSRYLNTEAF
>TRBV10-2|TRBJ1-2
ASSPGGRGYT
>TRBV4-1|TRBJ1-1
ASSQSGPPASYTEAF
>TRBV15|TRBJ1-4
ATSSFGTGERKLF
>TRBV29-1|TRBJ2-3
SVDEVLAGGSTDTQY
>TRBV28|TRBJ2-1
ASSFTSVQF
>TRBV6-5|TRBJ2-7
ASSYSSSGALWEQY
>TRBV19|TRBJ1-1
ASSIQGGTEAF
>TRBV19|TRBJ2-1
ASSPGAFSYNEQF
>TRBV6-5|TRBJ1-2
ASSYYPTGNYGYT